This T cell receptor beta chain was sequenced during a study of Graves' ophthalmopathy and Graves' hyperthyroidism (dated by TCRdb to the late 2010s). About the investigation overall: Hyperthyroidism was defined as stable when no progression to ophthalmopathy occurred within 18 months of follow-up. In total, 120 to 150 blood samples were TCR-sequenced: under 45 ophthalmopathy, roughly 77 hyperthyroidism and roughly 17 hyperthyroidism-to-ophthalmopathy patients. Once sampling was done, hyperthyroidism patients were given methimazole at a starting dose of 30 mg daily, while ophthalmopathy patients were given high-dose intravenous methylprednisolone. In over 5 hyperthyroidism patients, the T-cell repertoire of thyroid tissue was compared with the T-cell repertoire of blood. An independent validation cohort comprised 18 hyperthyroidism patients and over 15 patients who later progressed from hyperthyroidism to ophthalmopathy. The study used TCR beta repertoire signatures to distinguish Graves' ophthalmopathy from Graves' hyperthyroidism and to predict progression to ophthalmopathy. To explore V-J signatures that distinguish ophthalmopathy from hyperthyroidism, a discovery set of more than 90 patients was enrolled, made up of 43 with ophthalmopathy and under 65 with stable hyperthyroidism.

The research as a whole found: The 13-signature model separated ophthalmopathy from stable hyperthyroidism with approximately 85% sensitivity and approximately 83% specificity in cross-validation, and 80%/75% in the test set. Among expanded thyroid clonotypes with frequency above 0.001, most also showed up in blood, which suggests that blood repertoires may reflect the thyroid immune response. In validation, the model predicted ophthalmopathy progression with over 60% sensitivity and 72.22% specificity; eleven to twelve predicted patients were CT-confirmed with GO in a median of 6.5 months. Sample size was not predetermined statistically, and investigators were not blinded to group allocation.

With respect to this clonotype: Its recognized antigen is unknown. No much larger clonotype is one base removed from it; base qualities were not supplied.

The CDR3 holds 13 amino acids from the cysteine to the phenylalanine. Of the read, only the CDR3 DNA is kept; its 39 bases are in frame from base 1. V drops 8 bases and J drops 1 base, leaving 13 bases in between. As encoded in the germline V gene (reference sequence), CDR1 is DFQATT while CDR2 is SNEGSKA. For repertoire sequencing, the TCR beta CDR3 regions were amplified from RNA transcripts. HTBI primers and the Qiagen OneStep RT-PCR kit were used in a first-round RT-PCR, which was followed by a second-round multiplex PCR, size selection and purification. Sequencing of the libraries was carried out on an Illumina HiSeq2000 in paired-end mode with 100 bp reads. As for the authors' bioinformatics: Reads were processed with SOAPnuke, discarding reads with adapters, uncalled bases, mean Phred below 15, or no exact constant-primer or identifier match. High-quality paired reads were merged with COPE v1.2.5. Each unique nucleotide sequence was defined as a clonotype, and clonotypes were aligned to IMGT TRB V, D and J references with MiTCR v1.1. Analysis was restricted to V-J combinations with a frequency above 0.0001, which covered roughly 99% of repertoires. For each V-J combination, a TCR clonal expansion and chaos score was defined as F50 clonal expansion divided by the chaos observed in the TCRdist matrix. Features were reduced by Welch's t-statistics and random forest to roughly 14 V-J combinations, which fed a naive Bayes classifier. Thyroid-blood repertoire similarity was quantified with the Morisita-Horn index. Using fastp at Q25 and MiXCR, TCRdb reprocessed the public reads and kept productive beta chains. Duplicate CDR3 protein sequences are folded into a single record with the most common DNA and genes. TCRdb's processing, not the authors', yielded these V and J calls. This sample gives about 550,000 distinct CDR3 sequences in total; 39% of them show up just once. The ten most abundant clones make up 4% to 5% of the sample.

Patients with hyperthyroidism were aged 18 to 65 years, had been newly diagnosed, and had a disease duration of less than 2 months. Patients were excluded if they had other autoimmune diseases, uncontrolled infections, pregnancy or lactation. Clinical symptoms, serum thyroxine, TRAb, thyroid ultrasound and orbital computed tomography were used for diagnosis. Trizol reagent was used to extract the total RNA, and its quality was then checked on an Agilent 2100 Bioanalyzer. The receptor comes from an adult man with Graves' hyperthyroidism. The chain is assembled from TRBV20-1 and TRBJ2-3; no D segment can be confidently identified. The sequenced material came from peripheral blood or thyroid tissue (not recorded which). The bases are TGCAGTTATCGGTCCTTAGGCACAGATACGCAGTATTTT. Translated, this gives CSYRSLGTDTQYF.